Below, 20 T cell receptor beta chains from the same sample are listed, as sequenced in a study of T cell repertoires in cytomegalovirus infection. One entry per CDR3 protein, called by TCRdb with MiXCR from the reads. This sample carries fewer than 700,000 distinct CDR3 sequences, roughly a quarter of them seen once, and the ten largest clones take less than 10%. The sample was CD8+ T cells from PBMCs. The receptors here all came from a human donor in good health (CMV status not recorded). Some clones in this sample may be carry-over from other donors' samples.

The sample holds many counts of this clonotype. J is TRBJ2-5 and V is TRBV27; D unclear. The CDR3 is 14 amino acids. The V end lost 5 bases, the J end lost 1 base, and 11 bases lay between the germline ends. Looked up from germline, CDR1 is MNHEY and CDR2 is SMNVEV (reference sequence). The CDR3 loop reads CASSRLPVQETQYF. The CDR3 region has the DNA TGTGCCAGCAGTCGGCTCCCCGTCCAAGAGACCCAGTACTTC.

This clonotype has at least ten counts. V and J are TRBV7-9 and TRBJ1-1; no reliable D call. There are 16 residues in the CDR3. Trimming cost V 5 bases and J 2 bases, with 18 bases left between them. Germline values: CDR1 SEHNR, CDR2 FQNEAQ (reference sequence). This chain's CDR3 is CASSPTSLGSNTEAFF. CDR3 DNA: TGTGCCAGCAGCCCCACATCGCTGGGGTCTAACACTGAAGCTTTCTTT.

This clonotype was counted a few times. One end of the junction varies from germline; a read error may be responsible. The CDR3 bases are TGCAGTGTTAGACAGGGCAACGAGCAGTACTTC. Translating gives CSVRQGNEQYF. The rearrangement joins TRBV20-1 to TRBJ2-7; 7 nucleotides agree with TRBD1. The CDR3 runs to 11 residues. CDR1 and CDR2 from the germline V gene are DFQATT and SNEGSKA (reference sequence).

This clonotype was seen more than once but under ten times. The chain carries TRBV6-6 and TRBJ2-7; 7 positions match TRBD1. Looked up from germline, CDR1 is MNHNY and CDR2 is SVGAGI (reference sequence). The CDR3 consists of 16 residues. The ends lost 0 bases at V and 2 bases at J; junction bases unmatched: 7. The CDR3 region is CASSYSVDRETYEQYV. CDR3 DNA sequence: TGTGCCAGCAGTTACTCGGTAGACAGGGAGACCTACGAGCAGTACGTC.

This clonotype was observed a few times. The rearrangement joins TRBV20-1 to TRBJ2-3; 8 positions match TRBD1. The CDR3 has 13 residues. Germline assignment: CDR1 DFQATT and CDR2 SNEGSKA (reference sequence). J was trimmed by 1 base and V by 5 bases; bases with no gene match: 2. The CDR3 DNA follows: TGCAGTGCTGAGACAGGGGGCACAGATACGCAGTATTTT. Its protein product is CSAETGGTDTQYF.

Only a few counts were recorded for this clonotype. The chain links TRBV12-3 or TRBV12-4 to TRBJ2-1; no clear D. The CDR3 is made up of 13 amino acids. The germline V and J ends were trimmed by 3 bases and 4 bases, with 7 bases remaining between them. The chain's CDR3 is CASSFGIYNEQFF. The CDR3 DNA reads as TGTGCCAGCAGTTTTGGGATTTACAATGAGCAGTTCTTC.

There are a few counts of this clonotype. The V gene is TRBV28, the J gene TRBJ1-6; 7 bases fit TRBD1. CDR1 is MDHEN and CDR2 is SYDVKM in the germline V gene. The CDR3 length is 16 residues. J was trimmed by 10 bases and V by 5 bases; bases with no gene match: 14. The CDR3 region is CASSTPDRAGWSPLHF. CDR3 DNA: TGTGCCAGCAGTACCCCCGACAGGGCCGGGTGGTCACCCCTCCACTTT.

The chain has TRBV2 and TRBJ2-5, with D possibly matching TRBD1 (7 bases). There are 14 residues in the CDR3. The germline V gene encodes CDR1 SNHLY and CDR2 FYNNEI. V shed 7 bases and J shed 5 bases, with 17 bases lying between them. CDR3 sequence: CASIRGTALETQYF. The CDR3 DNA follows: TGTGCCAGCATCCGCGGGACAGCTCTGGAGACCCAGTACTTC.

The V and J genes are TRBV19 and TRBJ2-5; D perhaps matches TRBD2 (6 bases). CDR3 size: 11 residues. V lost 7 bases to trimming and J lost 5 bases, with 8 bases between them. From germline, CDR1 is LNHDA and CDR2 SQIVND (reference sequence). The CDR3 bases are TGTGCCAGTAAGGGGAGGGAGACCCAGTACTTC. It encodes CASKGRETQYF. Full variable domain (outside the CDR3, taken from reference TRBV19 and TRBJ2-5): DGGITQSPKYLFRKEGQNVTLSCEQNLNHDAMYWYRQDPGQGLRLIYYSQIVNDFQKGDIAEGYSVSREKKESFPLTVTSAQKNPTAFYLCASKGRETQYFGPGTRLLVL.

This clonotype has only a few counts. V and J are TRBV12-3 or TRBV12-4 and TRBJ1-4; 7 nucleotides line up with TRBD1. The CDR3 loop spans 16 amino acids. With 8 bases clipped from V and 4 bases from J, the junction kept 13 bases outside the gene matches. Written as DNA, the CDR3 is TGTGCCAGCGGTCCGCTCACCGGGACAGTTAATGAAAAACTGTTTTTT. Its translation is CASGPLTGTVNEKLFF.

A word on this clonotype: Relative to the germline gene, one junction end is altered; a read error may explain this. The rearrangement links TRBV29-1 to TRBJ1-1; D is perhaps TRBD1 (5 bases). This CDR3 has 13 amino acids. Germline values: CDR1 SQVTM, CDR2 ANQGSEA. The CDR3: CSADGGVNAEAFF. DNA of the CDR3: TGCAGCGCTGATGGGGGGGTGAACGCTGAAGCTTTCTTT.

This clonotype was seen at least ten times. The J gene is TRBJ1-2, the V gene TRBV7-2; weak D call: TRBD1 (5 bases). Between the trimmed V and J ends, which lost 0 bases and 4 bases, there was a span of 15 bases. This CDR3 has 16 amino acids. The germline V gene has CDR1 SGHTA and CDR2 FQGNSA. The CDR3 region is CASSLAGQGGVYGYTF. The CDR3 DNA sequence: TGTGCCAGCAGCTTAGCAGGCCAGGGTGGCGTCTATGGCTACACCTTC.

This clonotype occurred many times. CDR3 in amino acids: CASRSTRGGRADTQYF. The CDR3 nucleotides are TGTGCCAGCAGATCCACGCGGGGGGGCCGGGCAGATACGCAGTATTTT. The rearrangement links TRBV7-8 to TRBJ2-3; 9 positions match TRBD2. The J segment lost 4 bases and the V segment lost 6 bases, leaving 11 bases of the junction unmatched. CDR3 length equals 16 residues. The germline V gene encodes CDR1 SGHVS and CDR2 FQNEAQ.

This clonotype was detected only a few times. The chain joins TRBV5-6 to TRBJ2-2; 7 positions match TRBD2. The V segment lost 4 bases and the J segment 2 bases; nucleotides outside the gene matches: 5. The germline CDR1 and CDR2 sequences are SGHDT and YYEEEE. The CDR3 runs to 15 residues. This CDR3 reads CASSQREDNTGELFF. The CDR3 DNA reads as TGTGCCAGCAGCCAACGGGAGGATAACACCGGGGAGCTGTTTTTT.

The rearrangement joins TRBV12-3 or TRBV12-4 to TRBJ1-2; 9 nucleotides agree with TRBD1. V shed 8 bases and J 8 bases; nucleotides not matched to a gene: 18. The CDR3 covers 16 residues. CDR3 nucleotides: TGTGCCAGCTCCACCCCGCGGGACAGGGCTTTTAGCGGCTACACCTTC. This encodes CASSTPRDRAFSGYTF.

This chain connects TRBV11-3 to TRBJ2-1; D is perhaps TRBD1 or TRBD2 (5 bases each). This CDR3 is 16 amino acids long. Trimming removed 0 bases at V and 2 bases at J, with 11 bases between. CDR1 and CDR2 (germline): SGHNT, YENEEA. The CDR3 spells CASSLDTGRAYNEQFF. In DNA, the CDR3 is TGTGCCAGCAGCTTAGATACGGGGCGAGCCTACAATGAGCAGTTCTTC.

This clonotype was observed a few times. The CDR3 sequence: CASSGEGGAKAFF. CDR3 bases: TGTGCCAGTAGTGGAGAGGGGGGGGCGAAAGCTTTCTTT. The V and J genes are TRBV19 and TRBJ1-1; maybe TRBD1 (6 bases). The ends were cut back, 5 bases at V and 9 bases at J, with 16 bases in the middle. Germline loops: CDR1 LNHDA, CDR2 SQIVND (reference sequence). The CDR3 is 13 residues long.

CDR3 residues: CASSAGTDQPQHF. The CDR3 coding sequence is TGTGCCAGCAGTGCCGGGACCGACCAGCCCCAGCATTTT. The V call is TRBV6-5, the J call TRBJ1-5; maybe TRBD1 (5 bases). This CDR3 has 13 residues. In germline, CDR1 is MNHEY, CDR2 SVGAGI. Trimming removed 5 bases from V and 7 bases from J, with 12 bases in between.

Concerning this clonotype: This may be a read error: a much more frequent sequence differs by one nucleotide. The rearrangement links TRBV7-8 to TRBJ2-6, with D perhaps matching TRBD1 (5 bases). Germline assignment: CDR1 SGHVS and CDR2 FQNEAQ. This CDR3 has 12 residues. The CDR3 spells CASLSGANVMTF. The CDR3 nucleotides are TGTGCCAGCTTAAGTGGGGCCAACGTCATGACTTTC. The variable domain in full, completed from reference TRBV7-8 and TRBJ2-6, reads GAGVSQSPRYKVAKRGQDVALRCDPISGHVSLFWYQQALGQGPEFLTYFQNEAQLDKSGLPSDRFFAERPEGSVSTLKIQRTQQEDSAVYLCASLSGANVMTFGAGSRLTVL.

DNA of the CDR3: TGTGCCACCAGTGACCGGACTGGAGGCGGGGAGCTGTTTTTT. Translating gives CATSDRTGGGELFF. The J gene is TRBJ2-2, the V gene TRBV24-1, with D possibly matching TRBD2 (5 bases). The CDR3 spans 14 residues. V lost 4 bases to trimming and J lost 7 bases, with 12 bases between them. Germline lookup yields CDR1 KGHDR and CDR2 SFDVKD.